The 15 T cell receptor beta chains listed next were all sequenced from one sample in a study of T cells in localized non-small cell lung cancer (dated by TCRdb to about 2020). Library generation was performed with the immunoSEQ multiplex PCR assay. What TCRdb holds here is the immuneACCESS table cut down to in-frame rearrangements. Part of the clones is not present; checked against another copy, under half of the missing clones reflect an unresolved V gene, and the others are unexplained. Counted in this sample were 20,000 to 30,000 clones; around 85% of them appeared once. Of the sample, 5% to 6.5% is held by the ten largest clones. This sample comprised peripheral blood, obtained before any cancer treatment. These receptors were taken from a male donor at least 60 years old with stage II squamous cell lung carcinoma.

The rearrangement uses TRBV30 and TRBJ2-5, with D possibly being TRBD1 (6 bases). This CDR3 has 13 residues. Deletions cut 0 bases from V and 5 bases from J, with 10 bases between. Germline CDR1 GTSNPN, CDR2 SVGIG (reference sequence). CDR3 amino acids: CAWSVPGVETQYF. The CDR3 DNA reads TGTGCCTGGAGTGTCCCAGGGGTGGAGACCCAGTACTTC. Looking up the rest from reference TRBV30 and TRBJ2-5 gives the full variable domain: SQTIHQWPATLVQPVGSPLSLECTVEGTSNPNLYWYRQAAGRGLQLLFYSVGIGQISSEVPQNLSASRPQDRQFILSSKKLLLSDSGFYLCAWSVPGVETQYFGPGTRLLVL.

The table lists this clone with a count of one. This chain connects TRBV30 to TRBJ1-1; 8 positions agree with TRBD1. The length of the CDR3 is 15 residues. CDR1 and CDR2 from the germline V gene are GTSNPN and SVGIG (reference sequence). The V gene end was trimmed by 4 bases and the J gene end by 1 base; junction bases not matched to a gene: 8. The CDR3: CAWTSWTGQNTEAFF. Written as DNA, the CDR3 is TGTGCCTGGACATCTTGGACAGGGCAGAACACTGAAGCTTTCTTT.

This clone has only one observation. The chain combines TRBV30 with TRBJ1-4, with 9 bases identical to TRBD1. Trimming took 1 base from V and 4 from J; bases not matched to a gene: 4. The V gene's germline CDR1 is GTSNPN and CDR2 SVGIG (reference sequence). The length of the CDR3 is 15 residues. The CDR3 DNA reads TGTGCCTGGAGTGGCGGGACAGGGAATAATGAAAAACTGTTTTTT. Its protein product is CAWSGGTGNNEKLFF.

This clone was recorded only once. The chain has TRBV19 and TRBJ2-1; 7 nucleotides align to TRBD2. The V and J ends lost 5 bases and 9 bases, in that order; junction bases with no gene match: 10. The CDR3 has 14 residues. Germline values: CDR1 LNHDA, CDR2 SQIVND (reference sequence). The CDR3 spells CASSLTSAGGEQFF. CDR3 in DNA: TGTGCCAGTAGTCTCACTAGCGCCGGGGGTGAGCAGTTCTTC.

The V gene is TRBV27, the J gene TRBJ1-1, with D possibly matching TRBD1 (6 bases). The CDR3 loop spans 16 amino acids. Germline V gene sequence: CDR1 MNHEY, CDR2 SMNVEV (reference sequence). The V end lost 2 bases, the J end lost 5 bases, and 18 bases lay between the germline ends. Written as DNA, the CDR3 is TGTGCCAGCAGTTTAAGGGGGGGAGTGCGTGGAACTGAAGCTTTCTTT. This sequence encodes CASSLRGGVRGTEAFF.

This clone turned up a few times. The chain is built from TRBV27 and TRBJ1-6; D not certain. Germline-derived CDR1 and CDR2 are MNHEY and SMNVEV (reference sequence). CDR3 size: 13 residues. Trimming cost V 5 bases and J 10 bases, with 12 bases left between them. The CDR3 sequence is CASSPPRLSPLHF. DNA of the CDR3: TGTGCCAGCAGTCCACCCCGTTTATCACCCCTCCACTTT.

The gene calls are TRBV27 and TRBJ2-5; D is ambiguous. The germline CDR1 and CDR2 sequences are MNHEY and SMNVEV (reference sequence). The CDR3 extends over 16 amino acids. V was clipped by 4 bases and J by 3 bases, with 18 bases between them. The CDR3 loop is CASSSLPSGQKETQYF. CDR3 bases: TGTGCCAGCAGTTCCCTCCCCTCGGGCCAAAAAGAGACCCAGTACTTC.

The chain carries TRBV4-1 and TRBJ2-7; no definite D call. There are 13 residues in the CDR3. The V and J ends lost 0 bases and 3 bases respectively, with 6 bases between them. The germline CDR1 and CDR2 sequences are MGHRA and YSYEKL. CDR3 amino acids: CASSQETVYEQYF. In nucleotides, the CDR3 is TGCGCCAGCAGCCAAGAAACTGTCTACGAGCAGTACTTC.

In its sample, this clone was seen a few times. The V gene is TRBV2, the J gene TRBJ2-7; 10 bases match TRBD1. V was clipped by 5 bases and J by 3 bases; unmatched bases: 4. The CDR3 loop spans 14 amino acids. CDR1 SNHLY and CDR2 FYNNEI come from the germline V gene. The CDR3 spells CASSRQGANYEQYF. The DNA of the CDR3 is TGTGCCAGCAGTAGACAGGGGGCCAACTACGAGCAGTACTTC.

The rearrangement uses TRBV7-9 and TRBJ2-2; D is perhaps TRBD1 (7 bases). CDR1 is SEHNR, CDR2 FQNEAQ, per germline (reference sequence). This CDR3 contains 17 residues. Trimming shortened V by 5 bases and J by 1 base, and 17 bases separated the two germline ends. The CDR3 DNA is TGTGCCAGCAGCCGACAGACAGGGAGGATGAACACCGGGGAGCTGTTTTTT. This sequence encodes CASSRQTGRMNTGELFF.

The chain has TRBV5-4 and TRBJ2-1, with unresolved D. Germline lookup yields CDR1 SGHNT and CDR2 YYREEE (reference sequence). V lost 7 bases, J lost 0 bases, and 14 bases lay in between. CDR3 length: 15 amino acids. The CDR3 DNA is TGTGCCAGCGTGAACGGCCCGAGCTCCTACAATGAGCAGTTCTTC. Its protein product is CASVNGPSSYNEQFF.

This chain joins TRBV6-5 and TRBJ1-1; D not certain. CDR1 MNHEY and CDR2 SVGAGI come from the germline V gene. This CDR3 is 13 amino acids long. Trimming removed 5 bases from V and 1 base from J, with 8 bases in between. This chain's CDR3 is CASSHAANTEAFF. The CDR3 coding sequence is TGTGCCAGCAGTCACGCGGCGAACACTGAAGCTTTCTTT.

The chain joins TRBV19 to TRBJ2-7, with D unclear. The CDR3 sequence is 13 residues long. Trimming shortened V by 0 bases and J by 4 bases, and 7 bases separated the two germline ends. Germline lookup yields CDR1 LNHDA and CDR2 SQIVND (reference sequence). CDR3 in amino acids: CASSIDLQYEQYF. CDR3 DNA sequence: TGTGCCAGTAGTATAGATCTCCAGTACGAGCAGTACTTC.

This rearrangement joins TRBV5-1 to TRBJ2-1; possibly TRBD2 for D (6 bases). Trimming took off 0 bases at V and 1 base at J, with 8 bases between the two ends. Germline lookup yields CDR1 SGHRS and CDR2 YFSETQ. The CDR3 has 15 amino acids. The CDR3 is CASSLGGMSYNEQFF. DNA for the CDR3: TGCGCCAGCAGCTTGGGCGGGATGTCCTACAATGAGCAGTTCTTC. The variable domain in full, completed from reference TRBV5-1 and TRBJ2-1, reads KAGVTQTPRYLIKTRGQQVTLSCSPISGHRSVSWYQQTPGQGLQFLFEYFSETQRNKGNFPGRFSGRQFSNSRSEMNVSTLELGDSALYLCASSLGGMSYNEQFFGPGTRLTVL.

This sequence joins TRBV7-2 and TRBJ2-1, with D possibly being TRBD1 (5 bases). Germline loops: CDR1 SGHTA, CDR2 FQGNSA. V was pared by 3 bases and J by 9 bases, with 9 bases between. The CDR3 loop spans 12 amino acids. The CDR3 spells CASSLETGEQFF. The CDR3 nucleotides read TGTGCCAGCAGCTTGGAAACAGGTGAGCAGTTCTTC.